The clone carrying this T cell receptor beta chain has a count of ten or more. Its cognate antigen is unknown. This CDR3 region has 14 residues. Trimming cost V 0 bases and J 4 bases, with 9 bases left between them. Germline V gene sequence: CDR1 DFQATT, CDR2 SNEGSKA (reference sequence). The cDNA was synthesized by 5'RACE incorporating 10-nucleotide random UMIs. TCRdb fed the 5' RACE reads into MiXCR, producing one record per CDR3 protein. The sample includes tens of thousands of distinct CDR3 sequences, over 9.5% of them seen just once. PBMCs numbering 2 million and stored at -80 C yielded the unsorted libraries. The data are from a study of neurological immune-mediated disorders. Study-wide points: TCR-beta repertoires seemed private in all groups, with no expanded CDR3 amino acid sequences shared. Levels of TCR clonal expansion peaked in HTLV-1-associated myelopathy and reached their lowest in multiple sclerosis, under those of healthy controls.

The receptor comes from a woman aged 55-70 years with HTLV-1-associated myelopathy (HAM/TSP). The V call is TRBV20-1, the J call TRBJ1-4; no clear D gene. The sequenced sample was PBMCs. The CDR3 coding sequence is TGCAGTGCTAGAGAAAAGTGGGTTAATGAAAAACTGTTTTTT. It yields the protein CSAREKWVNEKLFF.